The sequence of this TCR beta chain was determined in a study of T cells after yellow fever vaccination. Unmatched junction bases numbered 0, after V lost 1 base and J lost 3 bases. The germline gives CDR1 LGHNA, CDR2 YNFKEQ. This CDR3 contains 15 residues. TCRdb itself ran the 5' RACE reads through MiXCR, one entry per CDR3 protein. The repertoire holds approximately 300,000 distinct CDR3 sequences, with around 7% as singletons. In this sample, this clonotype turned up many times. V and J are TRBV4-2 and TRBJ2-2; 9 bases align to TRBD1. The origin of this receptor is a man between 18 and 35 years old who received the YFV17D yellow fever vaccine. This specimen was PBMCs, taken more than 40 days after the first yellow fever vaccination. CDR3 nucleotides: TGTGCCAGCAGCCAAGGACAGGGGGACACCGGGGAGCTGTTTTTT. Translated: CASSQGQGDTGELFF.